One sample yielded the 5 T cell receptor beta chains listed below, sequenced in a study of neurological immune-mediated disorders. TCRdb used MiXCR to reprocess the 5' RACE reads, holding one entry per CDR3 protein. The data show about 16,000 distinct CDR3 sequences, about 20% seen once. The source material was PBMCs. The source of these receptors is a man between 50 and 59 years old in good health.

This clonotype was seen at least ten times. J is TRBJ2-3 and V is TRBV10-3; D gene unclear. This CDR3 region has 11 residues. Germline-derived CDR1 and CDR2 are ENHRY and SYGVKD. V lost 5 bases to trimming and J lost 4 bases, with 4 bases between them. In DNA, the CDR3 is TGTGCCATCAGTTGGGCAGATACGCAGTATTTT. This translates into CAISWADTQYF.

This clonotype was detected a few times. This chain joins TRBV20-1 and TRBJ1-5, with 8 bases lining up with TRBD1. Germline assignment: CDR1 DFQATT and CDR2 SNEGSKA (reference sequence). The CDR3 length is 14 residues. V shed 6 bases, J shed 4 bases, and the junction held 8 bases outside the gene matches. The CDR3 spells CSARQGAPNQPQHF. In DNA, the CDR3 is TGCAGTGCGCGCCAGGGGGCCCCGAATCAGCCCCAGCATTTT.

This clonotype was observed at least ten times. CDR3 amino acids: CASSSPRPGGGSMNTEAFF. CDR3 sequence (DNA): TGTGCCAGCAGTTCTCCCCGTCCAGGGGGGGGATCCATGAACACTGAAGCTTTCTTT. The chain couples TRBV27 to TRBJ1-1, with TRBD1 identical over 7 bases. V lost 4 bases and J lost 0; bases outside the gene matches: 17. Germline-derived CDR1 and CDR2 are MNHEY and SMNVEV (reference sequence). The CDR3 is 19 amino acids.

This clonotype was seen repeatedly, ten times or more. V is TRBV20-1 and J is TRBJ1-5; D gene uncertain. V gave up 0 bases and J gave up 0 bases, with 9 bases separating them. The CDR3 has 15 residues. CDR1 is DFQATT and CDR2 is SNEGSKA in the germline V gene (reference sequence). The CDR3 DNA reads TGCAGTGCTAGAGATTTGGCAGTTAGCAATCAGCCCCAGCATTTT. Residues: CSARDLAVSNQPQHF.

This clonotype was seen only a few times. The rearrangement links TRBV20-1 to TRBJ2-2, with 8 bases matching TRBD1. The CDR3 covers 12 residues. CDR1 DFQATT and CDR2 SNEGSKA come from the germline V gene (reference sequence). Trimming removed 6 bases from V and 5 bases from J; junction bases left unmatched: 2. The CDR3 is CSARDRTGELFF. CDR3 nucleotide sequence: TGCAGTGCGCGGGACAGGACCGGGGAGCTGTTTTTT.